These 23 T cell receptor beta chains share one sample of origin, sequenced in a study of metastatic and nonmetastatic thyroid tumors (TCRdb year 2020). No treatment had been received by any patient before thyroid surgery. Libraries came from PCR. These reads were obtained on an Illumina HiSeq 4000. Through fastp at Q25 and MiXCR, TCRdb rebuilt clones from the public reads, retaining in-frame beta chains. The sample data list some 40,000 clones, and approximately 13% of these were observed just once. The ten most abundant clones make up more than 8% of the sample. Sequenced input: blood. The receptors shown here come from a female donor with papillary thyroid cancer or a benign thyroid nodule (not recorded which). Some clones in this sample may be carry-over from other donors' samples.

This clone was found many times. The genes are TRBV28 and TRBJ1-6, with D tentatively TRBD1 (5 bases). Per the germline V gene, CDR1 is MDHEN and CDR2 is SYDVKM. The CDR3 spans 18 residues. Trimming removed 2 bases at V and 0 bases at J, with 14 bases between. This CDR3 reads CASSLQGIESSYNSPLHF. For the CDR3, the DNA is TGTGCCAGCAGTTTACAGGGAATAGAGAGCTCCTATAATTCACCCCTCCACTTT.

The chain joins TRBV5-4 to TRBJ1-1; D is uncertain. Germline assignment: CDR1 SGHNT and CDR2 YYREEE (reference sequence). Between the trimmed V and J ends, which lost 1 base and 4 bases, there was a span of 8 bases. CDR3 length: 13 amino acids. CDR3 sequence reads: CASSLSQATEAFF. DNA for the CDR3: TGTGCCAGCAGCTTGTCGCAGGCCACTGAAGCTTTCTTT.

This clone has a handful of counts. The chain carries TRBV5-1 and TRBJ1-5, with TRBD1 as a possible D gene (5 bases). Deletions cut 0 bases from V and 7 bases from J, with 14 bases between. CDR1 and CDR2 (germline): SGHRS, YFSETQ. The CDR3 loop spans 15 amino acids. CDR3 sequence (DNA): TGCGCCAGCAGCTTGGGGGGGGGACCGGGACAGCCCCAGCATTTT. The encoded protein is CASSLGGGPGQPQHF.

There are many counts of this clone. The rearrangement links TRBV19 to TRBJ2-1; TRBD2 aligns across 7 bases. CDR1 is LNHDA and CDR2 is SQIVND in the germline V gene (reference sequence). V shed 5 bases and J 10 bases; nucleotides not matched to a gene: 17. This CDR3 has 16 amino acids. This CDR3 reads CASSPPWGAGVREQFF. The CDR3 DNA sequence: TGTGCCAGTAGTCCCCCGTGGGGCGCGGGAGTTCGAGAGCAGTTCTTC.

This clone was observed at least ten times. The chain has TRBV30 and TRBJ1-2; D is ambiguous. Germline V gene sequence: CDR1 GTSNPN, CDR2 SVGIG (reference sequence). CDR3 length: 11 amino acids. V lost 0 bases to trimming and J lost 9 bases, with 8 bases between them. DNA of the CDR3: TGTGCCTGGAGTGTAGGTTCAAGCTACACCTTC. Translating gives CAWSVGSSYTF.

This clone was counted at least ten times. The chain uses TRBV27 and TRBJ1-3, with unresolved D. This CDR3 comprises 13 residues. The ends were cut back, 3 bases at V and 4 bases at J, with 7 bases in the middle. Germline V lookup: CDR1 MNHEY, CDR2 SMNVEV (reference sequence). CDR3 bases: TGTGCCAGCAGTTTCCGGTCGGGAAACACCATATATTTT. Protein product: CASSFRSGNTIYF.

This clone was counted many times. CDR3 bases: TGTGCCAGCAGCTTAAACGGGGGAGGCTATGGCTACACCTTC. Translating gives CASSLNGGGYGYTF. The chain employs TRBV7-2 and TRBJ1-2; D possibly corresponds to TRBD1 (5 bases). CDR3 length: 14 amino acids. V lost 2 bases, J lost 4 bases, and 11 bases lay in between. Germline V gene sequence: CDR1 SGHTA, CDR2 FQGNSA.

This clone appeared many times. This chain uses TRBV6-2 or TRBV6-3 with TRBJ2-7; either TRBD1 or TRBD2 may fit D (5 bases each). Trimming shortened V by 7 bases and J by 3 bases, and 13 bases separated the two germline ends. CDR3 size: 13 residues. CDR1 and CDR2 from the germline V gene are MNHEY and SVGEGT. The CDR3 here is CASTRDLYYEQYF. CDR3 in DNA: TGTGCCAGCACCCGGGACCTTTACTACGAGCAGTACTTC.

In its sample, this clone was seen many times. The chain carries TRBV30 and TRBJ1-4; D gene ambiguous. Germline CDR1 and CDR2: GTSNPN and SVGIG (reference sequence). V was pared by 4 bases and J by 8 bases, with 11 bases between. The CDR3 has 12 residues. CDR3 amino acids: CAWTGAEEKLFF. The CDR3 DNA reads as TGTGCCTGGACAGGCGCGGAAGAAAAACTGTTTTTT.

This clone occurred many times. The CDR3 DNA follows: TGTGCCAGCAGCTTACAGTCTGGGCAGTACTTC. Translated, it gives CASSLQSGQYF. The rearrangement joins TRBV7-9 to TRBJ2-5; no clear D gene. This CDR3 has 11 amino acids. Per germline, CDR1 SEHNR and CDR2 FQNEAQ (reference sequence). V was clipped by 2 bases and J by 11 bases, with 9 bases between them. Full variable domain (missing parts from reference TRBV7-9 and TRBJ2-5): DTGVSQNPRHKITKRGQNVTFRCDPISEHNRLYWYRQTLGQGPEFLTYFQNEAQLEKSRLLSDRFSAERPKGSFSTLEIQRTEQGDSAMYLCASSLQSGQYFGPGTRLLVL.

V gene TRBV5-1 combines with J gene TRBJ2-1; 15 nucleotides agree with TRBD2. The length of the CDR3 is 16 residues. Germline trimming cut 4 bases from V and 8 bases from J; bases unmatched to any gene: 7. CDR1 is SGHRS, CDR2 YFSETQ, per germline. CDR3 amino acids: CASSGGLAGGTDEQFF. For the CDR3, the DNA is TGCGCCAGCAGCGGAGGACTAGCGGGAGGGACCGATGAGCAGTTCTTC. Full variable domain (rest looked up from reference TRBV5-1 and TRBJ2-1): KAGVTQTPRYLIKTRGQQVTLSCSPISGHRSVSWYQQTPGQGLQFLFEYFSETQRNKGNFPGRFSGRQFSNSRSEMNVSTLELGDSALYLCASSGGLAGGTDEQFFGPGTRLTVL.

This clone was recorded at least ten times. The CDR3 DNA sequence: TGTGCCAGCAGCCCCGGACTCCGGGCCGGAAACACCATATATTTT. Its translation: CASSPGLRAGNTIYF. This chain joins TRBV16 and TRBJ1-3; D is undetermined. V was pared by 4 bases and J by 4 bases, with 14 bases between. The CDR3 consists of 15 residues. From germline, CDR1 is KGHSY and CDR2 FQNENV.

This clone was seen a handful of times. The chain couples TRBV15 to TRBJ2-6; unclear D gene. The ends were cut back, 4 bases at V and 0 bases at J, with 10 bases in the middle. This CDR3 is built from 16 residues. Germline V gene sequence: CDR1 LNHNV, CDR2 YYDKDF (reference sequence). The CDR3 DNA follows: TGTGCCACCAGCAACGCTTCAGGCTCTGGGGCCAACGTCCTGACTTTC. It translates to CATSNASGSGANVLTF.

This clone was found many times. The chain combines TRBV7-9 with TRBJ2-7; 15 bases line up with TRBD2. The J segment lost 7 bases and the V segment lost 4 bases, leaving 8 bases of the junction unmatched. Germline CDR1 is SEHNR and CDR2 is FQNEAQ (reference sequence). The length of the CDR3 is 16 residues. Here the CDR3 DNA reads TGTGCCAGCAGCTCAGGGACTAGCGGGAGGTCTCGGGAGCAGTACTTC. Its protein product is CASSSGTSGRSREQYF.

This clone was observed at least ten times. This chain's CDR3 is CAWSVFRGSNYGYTF. In nucleotides, the CDR3 is TGTGCCTGGAGTGTCTTCAGGGGATCCAACTATGGCTACACCTTC. V gene TRBV30 combines with J gene TRBJ1-2; TRBD1 is a possible D gene (6 bases). The CDR3 runs 15 residues. Trimming took 0 bases from V and 2 from J, leaving 13 bases between them. Germline V lookup: CDR1 GTSNPN, CDR2 SVGIG (reference sequence).

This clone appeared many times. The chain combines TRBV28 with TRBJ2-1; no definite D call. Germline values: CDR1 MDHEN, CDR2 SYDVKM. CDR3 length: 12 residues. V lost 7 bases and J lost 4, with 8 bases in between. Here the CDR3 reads CASNEVYNEQFF. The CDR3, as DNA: TGTGCCAGCAATGAGGTTTACAATGAGCAGTTCTTC. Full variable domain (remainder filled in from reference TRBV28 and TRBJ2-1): DVKVTQSSRYLVKRTGEKVFLECVQDMDHENMFWYRQDPGLGLRLIYFSYDVKMKEKGDIPEGYSVSREKKERFSLILESASTNQTSMYLCASNEVYNEQFFGPGTRLTVL.

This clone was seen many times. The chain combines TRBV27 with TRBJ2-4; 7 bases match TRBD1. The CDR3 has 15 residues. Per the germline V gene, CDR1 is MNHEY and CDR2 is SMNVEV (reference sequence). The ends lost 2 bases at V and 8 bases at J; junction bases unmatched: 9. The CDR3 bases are TGTGCCAGCAGTTTAAGGGCAGGGGGTTGGGACATTCAGTACTTC. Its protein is CASSLRAGGWDIQYF.

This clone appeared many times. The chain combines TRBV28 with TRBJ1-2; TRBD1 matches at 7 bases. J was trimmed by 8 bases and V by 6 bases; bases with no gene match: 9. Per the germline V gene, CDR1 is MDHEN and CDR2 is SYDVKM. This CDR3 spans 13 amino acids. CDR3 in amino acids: CASRVTGVGGYTF. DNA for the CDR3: TGTGCCAGCAGAGTCACAGGGGTAGGAGGCTACACCTTC.

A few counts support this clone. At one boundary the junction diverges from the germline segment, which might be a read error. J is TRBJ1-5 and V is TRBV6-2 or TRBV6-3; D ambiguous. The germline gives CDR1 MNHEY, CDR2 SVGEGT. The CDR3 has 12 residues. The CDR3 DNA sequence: TGTACCAGCATCCTAAGTAATCAGCCCCAGCATTTT. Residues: CTSILSNQPQHF.

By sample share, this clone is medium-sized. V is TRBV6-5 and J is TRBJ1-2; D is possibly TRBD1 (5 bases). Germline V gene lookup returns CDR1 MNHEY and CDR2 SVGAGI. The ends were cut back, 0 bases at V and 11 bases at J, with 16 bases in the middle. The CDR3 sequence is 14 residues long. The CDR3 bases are TGTGCCAGCAGTTACTCGAGGGGCAGGACGTGGTACACCTTC. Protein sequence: CASSYSRGRTWYTF.

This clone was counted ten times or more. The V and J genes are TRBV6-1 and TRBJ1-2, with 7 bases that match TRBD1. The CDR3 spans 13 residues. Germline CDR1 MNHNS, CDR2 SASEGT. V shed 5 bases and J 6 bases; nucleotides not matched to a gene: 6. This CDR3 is CASSQTGSHGYTF. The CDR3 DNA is TGTGCCAGCAGTCAGACAGGGAGCCATGGCTACACCTTC.

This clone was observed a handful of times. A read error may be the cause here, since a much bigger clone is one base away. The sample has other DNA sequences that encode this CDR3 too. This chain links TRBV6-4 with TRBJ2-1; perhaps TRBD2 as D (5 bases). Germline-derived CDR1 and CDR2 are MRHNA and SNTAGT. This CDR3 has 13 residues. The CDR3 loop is CASSAGSYNEQFF. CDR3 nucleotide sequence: TGTGCCAGCAGCGCGGGTTCCTACAATGAACAGTTCTTC.

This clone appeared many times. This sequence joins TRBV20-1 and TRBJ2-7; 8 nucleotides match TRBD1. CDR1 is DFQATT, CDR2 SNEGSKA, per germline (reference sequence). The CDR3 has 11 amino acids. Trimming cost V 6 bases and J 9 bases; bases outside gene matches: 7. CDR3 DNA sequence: TGCAGTGCCGGGACAGGTCTATTGCAGTACTTC. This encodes CSAGTGLLQYF.